Listed below are T cell receptor beta chains from one sample, sequenced in a study of cytomegalovirus exposure and HLA in healthy donors. Clones were sequenced by immunoSEQ multiplex PCR, and TCRdb holds only the in-frame ones, with some missing. The profile covers 150,000 to 200,000 clones, with approximately 81% appearing a single time and about 2.5% taken by the ten largest. The source material was PBMCs. Source of these receptors: a woman in her forties or fifties in good health and CMV-seronegative. Both conserved end residues are part of each CDR3. D genes are given only for firm matches. Some rows mark clone size as missing; the rest say once, few, many or name a class of expanded clone.

V	size	D	J	DNA	CDR3
TRBV14	once	TRBD1	TRBJ2-7	TGTGCCAGCAGCCAAAGACAGGGTTTCGACGAGCAGTACTTC	CASSQRQGFDEQYF
TRBV6-1	.	TRBD2	TRBJ2-1	TGTGCCAGCAGTGCGACTAGCCCCAACACCTACAATGAGCAGTTCTTC	CASSATSPNTYNEQFF
TRBV19	.	.	TRBJ1-1	TGTGCCAGTAGTATGACCCAACGGGGCACTGAAGCTTTCTTT	CASSMTQRGTEAFF
TRBV28	.	TRBD1	TRBJ1-3	TGTGCCAGCAGCGCGACAGGGGAAGGAAACACCATATATTTT	CASSATGEGNTIYF
TRBV4-1	.	TRBD1	TRBJ1-2	TGCGCCAGCAGCCAAGATCCCCATGGGACAGGGGCCTCGGGTGGCTACACCTTC	CASSQDPHGTGASGGYTF
TRBV28	.	TRBD1	TRBJ2-2	TGTGCCAGCAGTTTATCCGGACAGGCGAACACCGGGGAGCTGTTTTTT	CASSLSGQANTGELFF
TRBV7-2	few	TRBD2	TRBJ2-7	TGTGCCAGCACTTCCGGGGCGGGAGCGTACGAGCAGTACTTC	CASTSGAGAYEQYF
TRBV9	.	TRBD1	TRBJ1-5	TGTGCCAGCAGCGAGGGGACAGGGTGGAATCAGCCCCAGCATTTT	CASSEGTGWNQPQHF
TRBV6-5	.	TRBD1	TRBJ1-6	TGTGCCAGCGGACTAGACAGGGGGTATTCACCCCTCCACTTT	CASGLDRGYSPLHF
TRBV5-1	few	TRBD2	TRBJ2-7	TGCGCCAGCGGGACTAGCAGCTACGAGCAGTACTTC	CASGTSSYEQYF
TRBV7-8	.	TRBD1	TRBJ2-7	TGTGCCAGCAGCAAACGGCTAACCGGGACAGGGACCTACGAGCAGTACTTC	CASSKRLTGTGTYEQYF
TRBV4-2	.	.	TRBJ2-5	TGTGCCAGCAGCATTAGCGCGAAGGAGACCCAGTACTTC	CASSISAKETQYF
TRBV6-1	few	.	TRBJ2-7	TGTGCCAGCATCAGGGTAGACGAGCAGTACTTC	CASIRVDEQYF
TRBV28	.	TRBD1	TRBJ1-6	TGTGCCAGCAGTCGGGACAGGGGAGGTAATTCACCCCTCCACTTT	CASSRDRGGNSPLHF
TRBV5-1	.	TRBD1	TRBJ1-3	TGCGCCAGCAGCCATGGACAGGGGGAAACTGGAAACACCATATATTTT	CASSHGQGETGNTIYF
TRBV5-1	.	.	TRBJ1-5	TGCGCCAGCAGCTGGGGCAGGGATCAGCCCCAGCATTTT	CASSWGRDQPQHF
TRBV19	few	.	TRBJ2-7	TGTGCCAGTAAGAACCCTACGGTCCCCTACGAGCAGTACTTC	CASKNPTVPYEQYF
TRBV30	.	.	TRBJ1-1	TGTGCCTACACGAACACTGAAGCTTTCTTT	CAYTNTEAFF